This T cell receptor beta chain derives from a study of cytomegalovirus exposure and HLA in healthy donors. The V end lost 2 bases, the J end lost 4 bases, and 16 bases lay between the germline ends. The CDR3 is 16 amino acids. Germline CDR1 and CDR2: MRHNA and SNTAGT. Note on this clone: What it binds is unknown.

Study outcomes and limitations: Through in vitro validation, three CMV-associated chains were shown to be specific for CMV antigens. Relative to the approximately 680-donor mean, N-insertions were reportedly fewer in an Asian-associated ancestry cluster in a later analysis.

A multiplex PCR was run with 60 Vbeta primers and 13 Jbeta primers. Per the original data handling: An analysis performed later counted about 80 million unique TCR beta chains (approximately 10 million of them shared). Here immunoSEQ multiplex PCR was the method, and the copy in TCRdb shows in-frame clones only, minus some. V and J calls and clone size come straight from that table; D and trimming were deduced from the DNA. The top ten hold approximately 2% of the sample, which has about 190,000 clones, approximately 80% seen once. This clonotype originated in a woman under 30 in good health and CMV-seropositive. The sample comprised PBMCs. The chain carries TRBV6-4 and TRBJ2-3; possible D gene TRBD1, 7 bases. This CDR3 reads CASSDEIQGGPDTQYF. The CDR3 bases are TGTGCCAGCAGTGACGAGATCCAGGGGGGCCCAGATACGCAGTATTTT.